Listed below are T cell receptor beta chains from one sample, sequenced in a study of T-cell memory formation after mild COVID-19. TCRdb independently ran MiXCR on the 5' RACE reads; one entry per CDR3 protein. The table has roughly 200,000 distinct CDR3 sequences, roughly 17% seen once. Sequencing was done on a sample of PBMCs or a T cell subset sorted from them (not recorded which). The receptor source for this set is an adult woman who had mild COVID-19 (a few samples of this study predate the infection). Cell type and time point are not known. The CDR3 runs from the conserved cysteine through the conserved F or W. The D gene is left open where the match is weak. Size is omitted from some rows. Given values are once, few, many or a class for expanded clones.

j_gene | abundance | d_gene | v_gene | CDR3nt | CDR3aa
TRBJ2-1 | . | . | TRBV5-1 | TGCGCCTCATCACGGGGATCGAGCGTCAATGAGCAGTTCTTC | CASSRGSSVNEQFF
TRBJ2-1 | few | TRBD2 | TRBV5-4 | TGTGCCAGCAGCCCGGGAGCGACTAGCGGGGAGCAGTTCTTC | CASSPGATSGEQFF
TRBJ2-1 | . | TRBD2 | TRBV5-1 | TGCGCCAGCAGCTCGGGACTAGCGGAAAGGAGTGAGCAGTTCTTC | CASSSGLAERSEQFF
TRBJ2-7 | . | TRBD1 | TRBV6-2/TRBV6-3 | TGTGCCAGCATCGAGGGGACAGGGTCCTACGAGCAGTACTTC | CASIEGTGSYEQYF
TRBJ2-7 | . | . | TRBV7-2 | TGTGCCAGCAGCCCCTCGAGAGACCTCTACGAGCAGTACTTC | CASSPSRDLYEQYF
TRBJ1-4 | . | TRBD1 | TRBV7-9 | TGTGCCAGCAGCTTGGGGGACAGGGCTAATGAAAAACTGTTTTTT | CASSLGDRANEKLFF
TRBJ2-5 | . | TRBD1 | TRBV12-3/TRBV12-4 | TGTGCCAGCAGTTTTTCAGGGGGCGGAGAGACCCAGTACTTC | CASSFSGGGETQYF
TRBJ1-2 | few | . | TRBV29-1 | TGCAGCGTTGCACAGGGTGATGTCTACACCTTC | CSVAQGDVYTF
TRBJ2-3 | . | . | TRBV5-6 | TGTGCCAGCAGCTTTTGGCGGGGAGCTAGCACAGATACGCAGTATTTT | CASSFWRGASTDTQYF
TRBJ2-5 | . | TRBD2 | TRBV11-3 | TGTGCCAGCAGCCCGAGCACTGGGGGGGCCCAGTACTTC | CASSPSTGGAQYF
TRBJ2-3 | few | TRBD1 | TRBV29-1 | TGCAGCGTTGAAGGGCCAGGGACAGGGGGTACAGATACGCAGTATTTT | CSVEGPGTGGTDTQYF
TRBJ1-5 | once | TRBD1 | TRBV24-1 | TGTGCCACCAGTGACCTGACAGGGGGCGGTAAGCCCCAGCATTTT | CATSDLTGGGKPQHF
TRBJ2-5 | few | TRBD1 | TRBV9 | TGTGCCAGCAGCCCCACCACAGGGGGCATAGGAGAGACCCAGTACTTC | CASSPTTGGIGETQYF
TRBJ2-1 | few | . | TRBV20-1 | TGCAGTGCTGTCAAGATTGAGCAGTTCTTC | CSAVKIEQFF
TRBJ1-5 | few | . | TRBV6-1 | TGTGCCAGCAGTGTGTTACGGACCATCAATCAGCCCCAGCATTTT | CASSVLRTINQPQHF
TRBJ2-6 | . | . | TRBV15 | TGTGCCACGTCCGTCTCTGGGGCCAACGTCCTGACTTTC | CATSVSGANVLTF
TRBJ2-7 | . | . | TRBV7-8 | TGTGCCAGCAGCTGGCGGACAGCCTACGAGCAGTACTTC | CASSWRTAYEQYF
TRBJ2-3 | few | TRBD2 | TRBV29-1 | TGCAGCGTTGCTGGTTGGGCTAGCGGGGGTAACACAGATACGCAGTATTTT | CSVAGWASGGNTDTQYF
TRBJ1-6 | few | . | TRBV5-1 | TGCGCCAGCAGCGCAGGAGTCGGTAGCTCCTATAATTCACCCCTCCACTTT | CASSAGVGSSYNSPLHF
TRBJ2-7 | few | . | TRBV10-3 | TGTGCCATACAACAGGCGGGCTCCTACGAGCAGTACTTC | CAIQQAGSYEQYF
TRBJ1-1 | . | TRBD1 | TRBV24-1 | TGTGCCACCCAAGACAGGGGGCTGGGCACTGAAGCTTTCTTT | CATQDRGLGTEAFF
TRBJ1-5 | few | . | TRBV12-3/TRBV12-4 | TGTGCCAGCAGTCCTAACAGGGAGCCCCAGCATTTT | CASSPNREPQHF
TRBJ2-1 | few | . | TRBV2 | TGTGCCAGCAAGCCCCGTAAGACCTACAATGAGCAGTTCTTC | CASKPRKTYNEQFF
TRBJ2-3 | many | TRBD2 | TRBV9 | TGTGCCAGCAGCGTAGGTCTAGCGGGGGGGCCCAGCACAGATACGCAGTATTTT | CASSVGLAGGPSTDTQYF
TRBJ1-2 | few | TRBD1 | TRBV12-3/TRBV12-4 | TGTGCCAGCAGTCCCGGGACAGGACCTACCTATGGCTACACCTTC | CASSPGTGPTYGYTF
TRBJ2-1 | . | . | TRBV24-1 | TGTGCCACCAGTGACACCCGACGGGCCGACAATGAGCAGTTCTTC | CATSDTRRADNEQFF
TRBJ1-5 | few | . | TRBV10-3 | TGTGCCATCAGGGATCCAGGGAGTACCCCCGGTCAGCCCCAGCATTTT | CAIRDPGSTPGQPQHF
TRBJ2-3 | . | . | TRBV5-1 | TGCGCCAGCTCCACCTGGGGGGGCACCACAGATACGCAGTATTTT | CASSTWGGTTDTQYF
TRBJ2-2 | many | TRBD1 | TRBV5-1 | TGCGCCAGCAGCGCCGGACAGGGCACCGGGGAGCTGTTTTTT | CASSAGQGTGELFF
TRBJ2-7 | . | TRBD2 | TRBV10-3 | TGTGCCATCAGTGACCTAGCGGGAGGGTACGAGCAGTACTTC | CAISDLAGGYEQYF
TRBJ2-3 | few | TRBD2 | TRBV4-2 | TGTGCCAGCAGCCAAGGGACTAGTCAATTTGTGGATACGCAGTATTTT | CASSQGTSQFVDTQYF
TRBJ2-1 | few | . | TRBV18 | TGTGCCAGCTCACCCTCACTACTAGACAATGAGCAGTTCTTC | CASSPSLLDNEQFF
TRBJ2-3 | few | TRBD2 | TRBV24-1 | TGTGCCACCCATGTCGCGCCGAGACTAGCTGCAGATACGCAGTATTTT | CATHVAPRLAADTQYF
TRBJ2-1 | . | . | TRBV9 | TGTGCCAGCAGCGTAGTTGGAGGGGGCAATGAGCAGTTCTTC | CASSVVGGGNEQFF
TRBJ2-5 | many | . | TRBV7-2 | TGTGCCAGCAGCCGCGGGACTCAAGAGACCCAGTACTTC | CASSRGTQETQYF
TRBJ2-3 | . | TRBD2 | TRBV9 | TGTGCCAGCAGCGTAGGGGTTAGCGGGGGGAGCACAGATACGCAGTATTTT | CASSVGVSGGSTDTQYF
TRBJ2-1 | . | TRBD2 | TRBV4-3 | TGCGCCAGCAGCCAAGTTGCACTAGCGGCCTACAATGAGCAGTTCTTC | CASSQVALAAYNEQFF
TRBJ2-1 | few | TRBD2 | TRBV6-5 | TGTGCCAGCAGCCGGACTAGCGGGATTCCCAATGAGCAGTTCTTC | CASSRTSGIPNEQFF
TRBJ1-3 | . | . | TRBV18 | TGTGCCAGCTCACCTCAGGGCTCTGGAAACACCATATATTTT | CASSPQGSGNTIYF
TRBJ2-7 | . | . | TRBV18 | TGTGCCAGCTCACCACGGATGTCAGGCTCCTACGAGCAGTACTTC | CASSPRMSGSYEQYF
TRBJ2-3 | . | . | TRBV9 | TGTGCCAGCAGCGCCGCGGCAGGCCGCACAGATACGCAGTATTTT | CASSAAAGRTDTQYF
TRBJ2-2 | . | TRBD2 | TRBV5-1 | TGCGCCAGCAGCGAGGGACTAGCGGGAGGGGTTAAAGCCGGGGAGCTGTTTTTT | CASSEGLAGGVKAGELFF
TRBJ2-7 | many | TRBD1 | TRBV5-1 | TGCGCCAGCAGCTTGGACAGGGGATTCTCCTACGAGCAGTACTTC | CASSLDRGFSYEQYF
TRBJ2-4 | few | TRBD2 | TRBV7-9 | TGTGCCAGCAGCTTACCCCCTGAGGCTAGCGGGGGCCTAGCCAAAAACATTCAGTACTTC | CASSLPPEASGGLAKNIQYF
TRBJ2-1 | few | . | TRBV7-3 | TGTGCCAGCAGCTTAACGTGGCAAGGTGAGCAGTTCTTC | CASSLTWQGEQFF
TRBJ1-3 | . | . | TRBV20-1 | TGCAGTGCTATGGGGGCTACTGGAAACACCATATATTTT | CSAMGATGNTIYF
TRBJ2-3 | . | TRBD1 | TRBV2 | TGTGCCAGCAGATTGACAGGGTCGGCTCGCACAGATACGCAGTATTTT | CASRLTGSARTDTQYF
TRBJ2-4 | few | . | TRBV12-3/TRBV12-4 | TGTGCCAGCAGTCGAGGAGCGGTGCCAAACATTCAGTACTTC | CASSRGAVPNIQYF